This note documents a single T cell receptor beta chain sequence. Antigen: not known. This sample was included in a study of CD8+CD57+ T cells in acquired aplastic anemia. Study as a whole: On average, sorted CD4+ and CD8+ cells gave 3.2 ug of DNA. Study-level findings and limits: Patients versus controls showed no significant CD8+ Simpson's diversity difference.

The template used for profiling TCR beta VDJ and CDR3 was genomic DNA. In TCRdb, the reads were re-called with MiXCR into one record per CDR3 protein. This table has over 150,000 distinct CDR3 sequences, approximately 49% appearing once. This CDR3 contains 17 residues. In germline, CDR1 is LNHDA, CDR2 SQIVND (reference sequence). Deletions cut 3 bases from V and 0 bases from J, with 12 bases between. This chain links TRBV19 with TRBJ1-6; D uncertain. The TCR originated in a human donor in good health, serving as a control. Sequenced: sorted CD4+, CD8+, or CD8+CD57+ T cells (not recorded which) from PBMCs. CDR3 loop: CASSISRQSSYNSPLHF. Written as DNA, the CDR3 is TGTGCCAGTAGTATCTCGCGCCAGAGCTCCTATAATTCACCCCTCCACTTT.